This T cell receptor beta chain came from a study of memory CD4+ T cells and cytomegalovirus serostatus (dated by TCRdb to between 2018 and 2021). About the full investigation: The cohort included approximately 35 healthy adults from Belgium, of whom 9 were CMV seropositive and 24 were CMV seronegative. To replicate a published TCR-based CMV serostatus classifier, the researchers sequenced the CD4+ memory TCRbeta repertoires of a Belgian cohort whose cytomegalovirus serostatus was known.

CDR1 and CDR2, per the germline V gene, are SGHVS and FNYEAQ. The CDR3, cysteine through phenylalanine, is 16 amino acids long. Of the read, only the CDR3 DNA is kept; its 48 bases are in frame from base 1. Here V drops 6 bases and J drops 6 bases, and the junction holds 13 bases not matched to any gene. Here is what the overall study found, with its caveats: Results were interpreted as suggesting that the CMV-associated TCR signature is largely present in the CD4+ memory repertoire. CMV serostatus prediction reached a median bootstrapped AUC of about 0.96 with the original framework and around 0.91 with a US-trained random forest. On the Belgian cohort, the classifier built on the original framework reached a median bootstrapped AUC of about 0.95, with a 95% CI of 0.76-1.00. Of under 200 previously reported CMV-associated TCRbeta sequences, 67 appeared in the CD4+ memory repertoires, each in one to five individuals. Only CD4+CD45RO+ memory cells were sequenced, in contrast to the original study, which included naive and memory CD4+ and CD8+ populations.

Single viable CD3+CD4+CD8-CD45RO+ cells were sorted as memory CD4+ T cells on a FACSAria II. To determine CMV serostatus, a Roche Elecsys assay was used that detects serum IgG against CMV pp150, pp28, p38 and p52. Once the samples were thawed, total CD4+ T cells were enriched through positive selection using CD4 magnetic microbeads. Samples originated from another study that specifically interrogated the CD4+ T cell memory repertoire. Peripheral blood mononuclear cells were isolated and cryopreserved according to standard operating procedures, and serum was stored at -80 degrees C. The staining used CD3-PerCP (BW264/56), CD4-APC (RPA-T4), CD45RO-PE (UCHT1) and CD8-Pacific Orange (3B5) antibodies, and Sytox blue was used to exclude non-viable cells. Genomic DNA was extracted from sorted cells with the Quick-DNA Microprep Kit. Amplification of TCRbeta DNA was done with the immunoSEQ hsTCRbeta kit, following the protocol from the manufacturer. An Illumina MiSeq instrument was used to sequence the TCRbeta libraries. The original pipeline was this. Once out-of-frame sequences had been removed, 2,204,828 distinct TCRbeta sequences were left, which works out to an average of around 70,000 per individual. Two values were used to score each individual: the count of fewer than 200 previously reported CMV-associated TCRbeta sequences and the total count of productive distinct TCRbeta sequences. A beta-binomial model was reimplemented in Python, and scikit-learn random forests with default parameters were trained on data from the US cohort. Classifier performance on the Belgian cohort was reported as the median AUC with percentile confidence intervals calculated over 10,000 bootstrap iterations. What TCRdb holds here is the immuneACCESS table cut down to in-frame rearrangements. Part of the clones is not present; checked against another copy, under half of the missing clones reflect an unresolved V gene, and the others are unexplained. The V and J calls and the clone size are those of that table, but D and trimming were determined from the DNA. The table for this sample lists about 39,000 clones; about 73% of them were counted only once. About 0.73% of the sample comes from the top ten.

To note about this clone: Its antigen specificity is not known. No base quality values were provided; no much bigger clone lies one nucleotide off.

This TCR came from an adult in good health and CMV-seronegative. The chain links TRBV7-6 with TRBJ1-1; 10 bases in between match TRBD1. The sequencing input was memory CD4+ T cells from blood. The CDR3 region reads CASRPHPGQGSAEAFF. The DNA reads TGTGCCAGCAGGCCTCACCCGGGACAGGGGTCCGCTGAAGCTTTCTTT. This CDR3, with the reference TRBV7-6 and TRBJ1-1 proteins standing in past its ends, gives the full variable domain GAGVSQSPRYKVTKRGQDVALRCDPISGHVSLYWYRQALGQGPEFLTYFNYEAQQDKSGLPNDRFSAERPEGSISTLTIQRTEQRDSAMYRCASRPHPGQGSAEAFFGQGTRLTVV.